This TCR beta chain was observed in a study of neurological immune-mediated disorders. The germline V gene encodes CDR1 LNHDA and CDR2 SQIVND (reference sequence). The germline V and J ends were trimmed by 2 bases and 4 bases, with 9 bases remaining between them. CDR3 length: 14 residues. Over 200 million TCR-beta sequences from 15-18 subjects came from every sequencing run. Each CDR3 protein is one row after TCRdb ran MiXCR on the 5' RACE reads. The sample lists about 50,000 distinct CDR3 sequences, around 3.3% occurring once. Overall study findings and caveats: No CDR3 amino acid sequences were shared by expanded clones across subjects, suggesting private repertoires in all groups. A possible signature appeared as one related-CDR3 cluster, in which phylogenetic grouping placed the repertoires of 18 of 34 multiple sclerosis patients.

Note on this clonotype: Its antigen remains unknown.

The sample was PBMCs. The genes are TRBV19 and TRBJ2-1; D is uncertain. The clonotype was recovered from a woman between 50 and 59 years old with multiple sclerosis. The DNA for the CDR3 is TGTGCCAGTAGTATACAGCCTTATTACAATGAGCAGTTCTTC. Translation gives CASSIQPYYNEQFF.